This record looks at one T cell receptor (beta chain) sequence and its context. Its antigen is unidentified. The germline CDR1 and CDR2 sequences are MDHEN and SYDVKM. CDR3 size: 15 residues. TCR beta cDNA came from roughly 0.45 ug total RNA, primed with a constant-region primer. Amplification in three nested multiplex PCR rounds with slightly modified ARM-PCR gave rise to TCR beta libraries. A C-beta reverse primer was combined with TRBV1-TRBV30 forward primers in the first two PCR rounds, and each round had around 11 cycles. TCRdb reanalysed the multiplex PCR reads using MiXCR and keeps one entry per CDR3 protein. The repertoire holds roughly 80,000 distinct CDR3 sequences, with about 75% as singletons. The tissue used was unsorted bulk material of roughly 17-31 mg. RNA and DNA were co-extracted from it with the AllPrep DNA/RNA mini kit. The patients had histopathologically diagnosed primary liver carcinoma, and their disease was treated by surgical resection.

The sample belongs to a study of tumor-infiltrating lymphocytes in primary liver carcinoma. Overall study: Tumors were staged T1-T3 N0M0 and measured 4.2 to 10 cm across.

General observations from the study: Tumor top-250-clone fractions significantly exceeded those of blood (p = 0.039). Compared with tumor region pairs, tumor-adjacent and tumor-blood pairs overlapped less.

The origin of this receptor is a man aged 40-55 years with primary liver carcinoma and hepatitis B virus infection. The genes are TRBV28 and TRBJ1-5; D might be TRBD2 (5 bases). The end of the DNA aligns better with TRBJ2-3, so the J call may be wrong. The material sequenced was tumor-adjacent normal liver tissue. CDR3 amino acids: CASSPPGLSNQPQYF. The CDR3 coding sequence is TGTGCCAGCAGTCCCCCAGGACTTAGCAATCAGCCCCAGTATTTT.